The text below deals with one T cell receptor (beta chain). Repertoires were generated with immunoSEQ multiplex PCR, while TCRdb's copy carries only in-frame clones and drops some. The sample lists about 160,000 clones, roughly 91% occurring once. The CDR3 runs 16 residues. V shed 2 bases, J shed 3 bases, and the junction held 9 bases outside the gene matches. Germline assignment: CDR1 GTSNPN and CDR2 SVGIG (reference sequence). The data are from a study of cytomegalovirus exposure and HLA in healthy donors. Material for sequencing was PBMCs. The chain employs TRBV30 and TRBJ1-5; 8 bases line up with TRBD1. This receptor was identified in a man aged 18 to 29 in good health and CMV-seropositive. The CDR3: CAWSPTGQGPNQPQHF. DNA of the CDR3: TGTGCCTGGAGTCCTACTGGACAGGGACCCAATCAGCCCCAGCATTTT.